Listed below are T cell receptor beta chains from one sample, sequenced in a study of cytomegalovirus exposure and HLA in healthy donors. Profiling relied on immunoSEQ multiplex PCR, and the TCRdb table lists in-frame clones only, not all of them. The sample lists over 110,000 clones, more than 75% occurring once. Specimen: PBMCs. Receptors originate from a man aged 18-30 years in good health and CMV-seropositive. Both conserved end residues are part of each CDR3. Each record gives: D gene, clone size, V gene, J gene, CDR3 length, CDR3 DNA, CDR3 protein. The D gene is left open where the match is weak. Part of the rows lack a size; the others show once, few, many or a class for expanded clones.

>TRBD2|-|TRBV11-3|TRBJ2-7|18
TGTGCCAGCAGCAATCGGACTAGCGGGGCTGAGGGGGGGTACGAGCAGTACTTC
CASSNRTSGAEGGYEQYF
>-|few|TRBV30|TRBJ1-3|12
TGTGCCCGCCAGGGTCCTGGAAACACCATATATTTT
CARQGPGNTIYF
>-|-|TRBV7-9|TRBJ1-2|15
TGTGCCAGCAGCTCGTCTCGGCCGACCGCGGATGGCTACACCTTC
CASSSSRPTADGYTF
>-|-|TRBV5-5|TRBJ2-7|14
TGTGCCAGCAGCTTAAGGTCGCCGGGGTACGAGCAGTACTTC
CASSLRSPGYEQYF
>TRBD1|-|TRBV4-2|TRBJ2-1|16
TGTGCCAGCAGCCAGGAACAGGGGCTCTCCTACAATGAGCAGTTCTTC
CASSQEQGLSYNEQFF
>TRBD2|-|TRBV5-1|TRBJ2-4|16
TGCGCCAGCAGCTTGGAAGCGGGAGTAGCCAAAAACATTCAGTACTTC
CASSLEAGVAKNIQYF
>-|-|TRBV18|TRBJ1-1|16
TGTGCCAGCTCACCAAACGGGAGAGGAATGAACACTGAAGCTTTCTTT
CASSPNGRGMNTEAFF
>TRBD2|-|TRBV4-2|TRBJ2-2|20
TGTGCCAGCAGCCCTCTCAGGACTAGCGGGGGGGCTGAGAACACCGGGGAGCTGTTTTTT
CASSPLRTSGGAENTGELFF
>-|-|TRBV6-1|TRBJ2-6|15
TGTGCCAGCAGCCCAGGAGGGTCTGGGGCCAACGTCCTGACTTTC
CASSPGGSGANVLTF
>TRBD1|-|TRBV28|TRBJ2-5|17
TGTGCCAGCAGTTGGGACAGGGACGCTTGGTACCAAGAGACCCAGTACTTC
CASSWDRDAWYQETQYF
>TRBD1|-|TRBV5-1|TRBJ2-6|18
TGCGCCAGCAGCTTGATCCGACAGGGTGTGGGAGGGGCCAACGTCCTGACTTTC
CASSLIRQGVGGANVLTF
>-|-|TRBV10-1|TRBJ2-7|14
TGCGCCAGCAGCCGCGGGGGGACAGCGTACGAGCAGTACTTC
CASSRGGTAYEQYF
>TRBD1|-|TRBV5-8|TRBJ1-1|14
TGTGCCAGCAGCTTACAGGGGCGGGACACTGAAGCTTTCTTT
CASSLQGRDTEAFF
>-|-|TRBV5-1|TRBJ2-7|11
TGCGCCAGCAGCGTTGACAGAGAGCAGTACTTC
CASSVDREQYF
>TRBD2|-|TRBV4-1|TRBJ2-1|19
TGCGCCAGCAGCAAGGACGATAGTTTTAGCGGGATAGCCTACAATGAGCAGTTCTTC
CASSKDDSFSGIAYNEQFF
>-|-|TRBV27|TRBJ2-5|16
TGTGCCAGCAGTCTCGCGACCGGGACACCACAAGAGACCCAGTACTTC
CASSLATGTPQETQYF
>-|-|TRBV18|TRBJ2-5|14
TGTGCCAGCTCAGTCTCTGACGGACAAGAGACTCAGTACTTC
CASSVSDGQETQYF
>TRBD2|-|TRBV9|TRBJ2-1|15
TGTGCCAGCAGCGAGGGACTAGCGGGAGCCGGAGAGCAGTTCTTC
CASSEGLAGAGEQFF
>-|-|TRBV11-2|TRBJ2-1|14
TGTGCCAGCAGCTTAGCCCCTTGGCTCAATGAGCAGTTCTTC
CASSLAPWLNEQFF
>-|-|TRBV13|TRBJ2-2|15
TGTGCCAGCAGCCTCCTAGGACTCCACACCGGGGAGCTGTTTTTT
CASSLLGLHTGELFF
>-|-|TRBV29-1|TRBJ1-4|13
TGCAGCGTTGAAGATCTCCCGAGAGAAAAACTGTTTTTT
CSVEDLPREKLFF
>-|-|TRBV2|TRBJ1-2|11
TGTGCCAGCAGGGCCGGGAGGGACTACACCTTC
CASRAGRDYTF
>TRBD1|once|TRBV6-1|TRBJ2-1|13
TGTGCCAGCAGTCGCCCGACAGGGAATGAGCAGTTCTTC
CASSRPTGNEQFF
>TRBD2|once|TRBV5-4|TRBJ2-7|14
TGTGCCAGCAGCTTTATGGGTAGCGGGAGGGGTCCGTACTTC
CASSFMGSGRGPYF
>-|many|TRBV2|TRBJ2-2|13
TGTGCCAGCAGGTTCACATTCACCGGGGAGCTGTTTTTT
CASRFTFTGELFF
>-|-|TRBV19|TRBJ1-6|14
TGTGCCAGTAGTCGGGAGTCGGGGAATTCACCCCTCCACTTT
CASSRESGNSPLHF
>-|-|TRBV10-2|TRBJ2-5|13
TGCGCCACCATGCGACAGGACCAAGAGACCCAGTACTTC
CATMRQDQETQYF
>TRBD1|-|TRBV28|TRBJ2-1|15
TGTGCCAGCAGTTTTCCGGGACAGCCTAACAGTGAGCAGTTCTTC
CASSFPGQPNSEQFF
>-|-|TRBV6-1|TRBJ1-2|15
TGTGCCAGCTTTGAAGGAAAGGGGATGGAGAGAGGCTACACCTTC
CASFEGKGMERGYTF
>TRBD2|-|TRBV11-1|TRBJ2-2|16
TGTGCCAGCAGCTTAGAAGCGGGGGGGCGAATCGGGGAGCTGTTTTTT
CASSLEAGGRIGELFF
>TRBD2|-|TRBV11-2|TRBJ2-5|14
TGTGCCAGCAGCTTCGGGGGCGGGAGGGGGACCCAGTACTTC
CASSFGGGRGTQYF
>-|-|TRBV19|TRBJ1-2|14
TGTGCCAGTCACACTTCGGGGCGGGGTTATGGCTACACCTTC
CASHTSGRGYGYTF
>-|few|TRBV2|TRBJ2-7|14
TGTGCCAGCACTAATGATGGGGCGACCTACGAGCAGTACTTC
CASTNDGATYEQYF
>-|-|TRBV5-6|TRBJ2-6|15
TGTGCCAGCAGCTTGGGAGGGAGTGGGGCCAACGTCCTGACTTTC
CASSLGGSGANVLTF
>-|-|TRBV5-1|TRBJ2-7|14
TGCGCCAGCAGCTTGCTCGACACCTACAACGAGCAGTACTTC
CASSLLDTYNEQYF
>-|-|TRBV10-3|TRBJ1-2|16
TGTGCCATCAGTGAGTCCCCGGGACTCAGTGCCTATGGCTACACCTTC
CAISESPGLSAYGYTF
>TRBD1|-|TRBV6-1|TRBJ1-4|15
TGTGCCAGCAGATCTCCGGGACAGAGATCCGGAAAACTGTTTTTT
CASRSPGQRSGKLFF
>TRBD1|-|TRBV5-1|TRBJ1-1|14
TGCGCCAGCAGCTTGGGGACAGGGGACACTGAAGCTTTCTTT
CASSLGTGDTEAFF
>-|-|TRBV7-8|TRBJ2-4|15
TGTGCCAGCAGCTTAGAGGGGTGGGCCAAAAACATTCAGTACTTC
CASSLEGWAKNIQYF
>TRBD1|-|TRBV11-2|TRBJ2-7|15
TGTGCCAGCAGCTCAACCGGGACAGGGGGCTACGAGCAGTACTTC
CASSSTGTGGYEQYF
>-|-|TRBV6-6|TRBJ2-1|16
TGTGCCAGCAGTTACGGTAGTAGCGGACATTACAATGAGCAGTTCTTC
CASSYGSSGHYNEQFF
>-|-|TRBV6-1|TRBJ2-1|12
TGTGCCAGCAGTCTTGTATACAATGAGCAGTTCTTC
CASSLVYNEQFF
>TRBD1|-|TRBV19|TRBJ1-4|15
TGTGCCAGTAGTGACTGGGACAGGGGGCGTGAAAAACTGTTTTTT
CASSDWDRGREKLFF
>TRBD2|-|TRBV14|TRBJ2-6|17
TGTGCCAGCAGTGGGGGTAGCGGGAGATCTGGGGCCAACGTCCTGACTTTC
CASSGGSGRSGANVLTF
>TRBD2|-|TRBV30|TRBJ2-1|14
TGTGCCTCTTTCTCGGGGGGGCATTACAATGAGCAGTTCTTC
CASFSGGHYNEQFF
>TRBD1|many|TRBV5-4|TRBJ2-7|15
TGTGCCAGCAGCTCTTCTTGGACAGGGTTGGGCGAGCAGTACTTC
CASSSSWTGLGEQYF
>-|-|TRBV7-8|TRBJ2-3|14
TGTGCCAGCAGCTTAGGCAGGACAACCGATACGCAGTATTTT
CASSLGRTTDTQYF
>TRBD1|-|TRBV19|TRBJ1-6|15
TGTGCCAGTAGTATAGACGCAGGGGGTAATTCACCCCTCCACTTT
CASSIDAGGNSPLHF
>TRBD2|-|TRBV19|TRBJ2-7|14
TGTGCCAGTACCCACGGGACTAGCGTTTCCGAGCAGTACTTC
CASTHGTSVSEQYF